Below, 24 T cell receptor beta chains from the same sample are listed, as sequenced in a study of memory CD4+ T cells and cytomegalovirus serostatus. Single viable CD3+CD4+CD8-CD45RO+ cells were sorted as the memory CD4+ T cells. Using immunoSEQ multiplex PCR, the repertoire was profiled, and TCRdb retains in-frame clones only, with some absent. This sample has over 50,000 clones, with around 83% found just once. The sample comprised memory CD4+ T cells from blood. The receptors derive from an adult in good health and CMV-seronegative.

The chain couples TRBV28 to TRBJ1-4; the D is unclear. This CDR3 region has 11 residues. V was shortened by 2 bases and J by 8 bases, with 3 bases between the two germline ends. Germline V gene lookup returns CDR1 MDHEN and CDR2 SYDVKM. The CDR3 region has the DNA TGTGCCAGCAGTTTAAAGGAAAAACTGTTTTTT. It encodes CASSLKEKLFF.

The J gene is TRBJ2-1, the V gene TRBV19; 13 bases agree with TRBD2. The germline V gene has CDR1 LNHDA and CDR2 SQIVND (reference sequence). J gave up 8 bases and V 1 base, and 11 bases lay outside the gene matches. The CDR3 contains 18 residues. CDR3: CASSIGTSGGRNWYEQFF. The CDR3 nucleotides read TGTGCCAGTAGTATAGGGACTAGCGGGGGTAGAAACTGGTATGAGCAGTTCTTC.

V is TRBV7-2 and J is TRBJ1-4; D gene uncertain. V was shortened by 7 bases and J by 0 bases, with 9 bases between the two germline ends. Germline V lookup: CDR1 SGHTA, CDR2 FQGNSA. The CDR3 loop spans 14 amino acids. The CDR3 is CASKKTATNEKLFF. CDR3 DNA sequence: TGTGCCAGCAAAAAGACGGCAACTAATGAAAAACTGTTTTTT.

This CDR3 is CASRADRFGEKLFF. For the CDR3, the DNA is TGTGCCAGCAGAGCCGACAGGTTCGGGGAAAAACTGTTTTTT. V is TRBV6-6 and J is TRBJ1-4; TRBD1 is a possible D gene (6 bases). Germline V gene data show CDR1 as MNHNY and CDR2 as SVGAGI (reference sequence). V gave up 6 bases and J gave up 8 bases, with 16 bases separating them. CDR3 length equals 14 residues.

The J gene is TRBJ1-5, the V gene TRBV30, with TRBD1 matching over 7 bases. This CDR3 contains 16 residues. Trimming removed 1 base from V and 1 base from J; junction bases left unmatched: 7. The germline CDR1 and CDR2 sequences are GTSNPN and SVGIG (reference sequence). The CDR3 loop is CAWSGHRGWSNQPQHF. The CDR3 bases are TGTGCCTGGAGTGGTCACAGGGGCTGGAGCAATCAGCCCCAGCATTTT.

This CDR3 reads CASSHQQGDEQFF. DNA for the CDR3: TGCGCCAGCAGCCACCAACAGGGCGATGAGCAGTTCTTC. The chain uses TRBV5-1 and TRBJ2-1; TRBD1 might be the D (6 bases). Trimming left V 4 bases short and J 8 bases short, with 13 bases between. The CDR3 contains 13 residues. Germline loops: CDR1 SGHRS, CDR2 YFSETQ.

This clone was seen only once. The J gene is TRBJ2-2, the V gene TRBV7-8; tentatively, D is TRBD2 (6 bases). Deletions cut 3 bases from V and 6 bases from J, with 14 bases between. The CDR3 sequence is 15 residues long. Germline assignment: CDR1 SGHVS and CDR2 FQNEAQ. The CDR3 DNA is TGTGCCAGCAGCTTGGGGGACTCTGAGGCCGGGGAGCTGTTTTTT. The encoded protein is CASSLGDSEAGELFF.

The gene calls are TRBV19 and TRBJ1-1; D possibly corresponds to TRBD1 (5 bases). V lost 0 bases, J lost 7 bases, and 12 bases lay in between. The CDR3 contains 14 residues. The germline V gene encodes CDR1 LNHDA and CDR2 SQIVND (reference sequence). CDR3 in amino acids: CASSIDRRGGEAFF. The CDR3 region has the DNA TGTGCCAGTAGTATAGATCGCCGGGGCGGTGAAGCTTTCTTT.

The rearrangement links TRBV28 to TRBJ2-5, with 9 bases aligning to TRBD1. CDR1 MDHEN and CDR2 SYDVKM come from the germline V gene. V lost 5 bases and J lost 3; bases outside the gene matches: 4. The CDR3 has 14 residues. CDR3 DNA sequence: TGTGCCAGCAGTACCAGACAGGGGGAAGAGACCCAGTACTTC. Translated, it gives CASSTRQGEETQYF.

The chain couples TRBV19 to TRBJ1-2; a possible D gene is TRBD1 (5 bases). V dropped 3 bases and J dropped 2 bases, with 10 bases sitting between them. The CDR3 consists of 14 residues. Germline V gene lookup returns CDR1 LNHDA and CDR2 SQIVND (reference sequence). CDR3 in amino acids: CASSIAGQNYGYTF. DNA of the CDR3: TGTGCCAGTAGTATTGCGGGGCAGAACTATGGCTACACCTTC. Looking up the rest from reference TRBV19 and TRBJ1-2 gives the full variable domain: DGGITQSPKYLFRKEGQNVTLSCEQNLNHDAMYWYRQDPGQGLRLIYYSQIVNDFQKGDIAEGYSVSREKKESFPLTVTSAQKNPTAFYLCASSIAGQNYGYTFGSGTRLTVV.

This rearrangement joins TRBV5-5 to TRBJ2-7, with D unresolved. This CDR3 is 14 amino acids long. The germline V gene has CDR1 SGHKS and CDR2 YYEKEE (reference sequence). Trimming stripped 4 bases from V and 0 bases from J, with 11 bases between. CDR3 amino acids: CASSPRSSSYEQYF. The CDR3 DNA is TGTGCCAGCAGCCCGAGGTCGAGCTCCTACGAGCAGTACTTC.

The CDR3 region is CASSEETSGGNEQFF. In DNA form, the CDR3 reads TGTGCCAGCAGTGAAGAGACTAGCGGGGGGAATGAGCAGTTCTTC. This chain connects TRBV2 to TRBJ2-1; 13 bases are a match to TRBD2. Trimming at V came to 1 base and at J to 7 bases, leaving 1 base not matched to a gene. The V gene's germline CDR1 is SNHLY and CDR2 FYNNEI. This CDR3 is 15 amino acids long.

The chain employs TRBV6-1 and TRBJ1-1; no firm D call. The CDR3 spans 14 residues. Trimming took 3 bases from V and 1 from J, leaving 9 bases between them. Germline CDR1 and CDR2: MNHNS and SASEGT. The CDR3 is CASSEGLQNTEAFF. The CDR3 DNA reads as TGTGCCAGCAGTGAGGGTTTGCAGAACACTGAAGCTTTCTTT.

This clone has only one observation. The chain links TRBV28 to TRBJ2-5, with 7 bases identical to TRBD1. Germline-derived CDR1 and CDR2 are MDHEN and SYDVKM. The CDR3 runs 15 residues. The V segment lost 7 bases and the J segment 0 bases; nucleotides outside the gene matches: 8. CDR3 protein: CASKEGARYQETQYF. In nucleotides, the CDR3 is TGTGCCAGCAAAGAGGGGGCGCGGTACCAAGAGACCCAGTACTTC.

The V call is TRBV2, the J call TRBJ2-7; tentative D call: TRBD2 (6 bases). Trimming took off 8 bases at V and 3 bases at J, with 14 bases between the two ends. Germline lookup yields CDR1 SNHLY and CDR2 FYNNEI. This CDR3 has 13 residues. For the CDR3, the DNA is TGTGCCAGCGGGGACTTTGGGGGCTACGAGCAGTACTTC. Amino acids: CASGDFGGYEQYF.

The rearrangement links TRBV28 to TRBJ2-7; D ambiguous. Germline CDR1 reads MDHEN; CDR2 reads SYDVKM. This CDR3 comprises 15 residues. The germline V and J ends were trimmed by 6 bases and 0 bases, with 15 bases remaining between them. The CDR3 DNA is TGTGCCAGCAGCCTAGACCCTACGCTCTCCTACGAGCAGTACTTC. Its protein product is CASSLDPTLSYEQYF.

The chain has TRBV29-1 and TRBJ2-7; 7 bases agree with TRBD1. CDR3 length equals 12 residues. CDR1 and CDR2 from the germline V gene are SQVTM and ANQGSEA. V lost 5 bases and J lost 2; bases outside the gene matches: 3. CDR3 DNA: TGCAGCGTTAATGACAGGGCCTACGAGCAGTACTTC. This sequence encodes CSVNDRAYEQYF.

In DNA, the CDR3 is TGTGCCAGCAGTGAATGGGAGGGGGCGGGAGCCCAGCATTTT. Protein product: CASSEWEGAGAQHF. This chain joins TRBV2 and TRBJ1-5; 7 nucleotides align to TRBD1. This CDR3 contains 14 residues. Losses at the gene ends were 2 bases for V and 11 bases for J; bases not matched to a gene: 9. From germline, CDR1 is SNHLY and CDR2 FYNNEI.

The V and J genes are TRBV2 and TRBJ2-7; tentatively, D is TRBD1 (6 bases). The CDR3 extends over 14 amino acids. Germline CDR1 is SNHLY and CDR2 is FYNNEI. V dropped 1 base and J dropped 3 bases, with 10 bases sitting between them. CDR3 residues: CASSEEQGGYEQYF. For the CDR3, the DNA is TGTGCCAGCAGTGAAGAACAGGGTGGCTACGAGCAGTACTTC.

V is TRBV30 and J is TRBJ1-2; 8 bases map to TRBD1. This CDR3 is built from 14 residues. The V gene end was trimmed by 4 bases and the J gene end by 8 bases; junction bases not matched to a gene: 12. The germline gives CDR1 GTSNPN, CDR2 SVGIG (reference sequence). CDR3 coding DNA: TGTGCCTGGACTCCCGCCCGCACAGGGGGAGGCTACACCTTC. This sequence encodes CAWTPARTGGGYTF.

This chain joins TRBV14 and TRBJ2-7, with 9 bases that match TRBD2. Germline CDR1 reads SGHDN; CDR2 reads FVKESK. V trimming: 4 bases; J trimming: 3 bases; junction bases outside the gene matches: 7. CDR3 size: 15 residues. CDR3 protein: CASSPLAGIVYEQYF. The CDR3 coding sequence is TGTGCCAGCAGCCCCCTAGCGGGAATTGTCTACGAGCAGTACTTC.

This chain joins TRBV10-3 and TRBJ2-7; TRBD1 is a possible D gene (6 bases). The CDR3 length is 13 residues. Per the germline V gene, CDR1 is ENHRY and CDR2 is SYGVKD. Between the trimmed V and J ends, which lost 4 bases and 6 bases, there was a span of 13 bases. The CDR3 loop is CAISVEQGGEQYF. In DNA, the CDR3 is TGTGCCATCAGTGTAGAACAGGGTGGCGAGCAGTACTTC.

The gene calls are TRBV5-1 and TRBJ2-5; D remains unclear. Germline CDR1 and CDR2: SGHRS and YFSETQ. The CDR3 is made up of 12 amino acids. Trimming removed 2 bases from V and 5 bases from J, with 7 bases in between. This CDR3 reads CASSLLGETQYF. The CDR3 DNA sequence: TGCGCCAGCAGCTTATTAGGGGAGACCCAGTACTTC.

This chain links TRBV30 with TRBJ2-7; perhaps TRBD2 as D (5 bases). CDR1 is GTSNPN, CDR2 SVGIG, per germline (reference sequence). The V and J ends lost 1 base and 4 bases respectively, with 11 bases between them. The CDR3 has 13 amino acids. CDR3 protein: CAWSAPRVYEQYF. CDR3 DNA: TGTGCCTGGAGTGCCCCGAGGGTTTACGAGCAGTACTTC.